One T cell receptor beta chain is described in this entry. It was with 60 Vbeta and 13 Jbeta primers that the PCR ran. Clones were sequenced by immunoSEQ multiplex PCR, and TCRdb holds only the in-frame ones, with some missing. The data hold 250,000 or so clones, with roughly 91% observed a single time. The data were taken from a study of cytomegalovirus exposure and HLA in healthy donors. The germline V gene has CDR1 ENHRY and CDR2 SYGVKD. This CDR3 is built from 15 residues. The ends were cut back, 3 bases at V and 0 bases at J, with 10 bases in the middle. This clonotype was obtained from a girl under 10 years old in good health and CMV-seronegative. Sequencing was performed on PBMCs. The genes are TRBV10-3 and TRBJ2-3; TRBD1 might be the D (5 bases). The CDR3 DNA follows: TGTGCCATCAGTGACAGGACAACTAGCACAGATACGCAGTATTTT. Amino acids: CAISDRTTSTDTQYF.